Sequencing of this T cell receptor (beta chain) was carried out in a study of shared clonotypes between healthy human individuals. Germline values: CDR1 SGDLS, CDR2 YYNGEE. Between the trimmed V and J ends, which lost 3 bases and 11 bases, there was a span of 15 bases. The CDR3 is 13 residues long. The data were produced by immunoSEQ multiplex PCR, yet TCRdb's version contains in-frame clones alone and is incomplete. Among around 2,000,000 clones listed, approximately 95% were seen once. This chain joins TRBV9 and TRBJ2-1; D is tentatively TRBD1 or TRBD2 (6 bases each). The clonotype was recovered from a man between 18 and 29 years old in good health. Sequencing was carried out using naive CD4+ T cells sorted from blood. Subset described: CD45RA+ positively selected. The CDR3 spells CASSDEWRDKQFF. The CDR3, as DNA: TGTGCCAGCAGCGACGAGTGGCGGGACAAGCAGTTCTTC.